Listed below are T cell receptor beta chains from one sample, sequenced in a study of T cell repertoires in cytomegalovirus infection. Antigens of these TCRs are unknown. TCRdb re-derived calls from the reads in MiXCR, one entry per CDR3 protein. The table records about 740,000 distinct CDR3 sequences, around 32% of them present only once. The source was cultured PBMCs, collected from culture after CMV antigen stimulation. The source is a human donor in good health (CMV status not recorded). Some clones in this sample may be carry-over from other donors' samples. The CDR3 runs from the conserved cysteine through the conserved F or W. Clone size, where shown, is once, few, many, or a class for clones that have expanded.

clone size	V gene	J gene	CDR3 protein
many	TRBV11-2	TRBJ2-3	CASSLAGTSVADTQYF
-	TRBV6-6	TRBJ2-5	CASSPGGKGETQYF
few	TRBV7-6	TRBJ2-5	CASSLAYRAETQYF
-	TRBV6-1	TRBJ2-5	CASSAPSFAAKETQYF
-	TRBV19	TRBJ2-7	CASSSLKGMDLYEQYF
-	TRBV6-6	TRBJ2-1	CASRSEVAPQFF
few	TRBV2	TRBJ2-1	CASSGAVNEQFF
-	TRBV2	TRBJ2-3	CASTGRERTQYF
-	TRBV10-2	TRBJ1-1	CATTPFGTGEKGTEAFF
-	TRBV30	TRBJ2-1	CAWSKGLAGYNEQFF
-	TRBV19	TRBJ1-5	CASLGTGGRQPQHF
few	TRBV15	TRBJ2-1	CATSRDRRKYNEQFF
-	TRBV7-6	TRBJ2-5	CASSSSTSGGAKTQYF
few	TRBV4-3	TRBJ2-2	CASTRLAGGTGELFF
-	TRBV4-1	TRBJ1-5	CASSQFRNQPQHF
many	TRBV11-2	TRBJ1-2	CASSSNSGSGYTF
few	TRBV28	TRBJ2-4	CASSLLGRTKNIQYF
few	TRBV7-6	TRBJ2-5	CASSSYQEGEVVETQYF
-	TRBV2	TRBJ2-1	CASTLNSGLAGLNEQFF
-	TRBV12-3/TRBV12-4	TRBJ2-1	CASRRGMGNEQFF
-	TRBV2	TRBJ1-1	CASRWESGYTEAFF
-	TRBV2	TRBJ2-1	CASSEMVRRQFF